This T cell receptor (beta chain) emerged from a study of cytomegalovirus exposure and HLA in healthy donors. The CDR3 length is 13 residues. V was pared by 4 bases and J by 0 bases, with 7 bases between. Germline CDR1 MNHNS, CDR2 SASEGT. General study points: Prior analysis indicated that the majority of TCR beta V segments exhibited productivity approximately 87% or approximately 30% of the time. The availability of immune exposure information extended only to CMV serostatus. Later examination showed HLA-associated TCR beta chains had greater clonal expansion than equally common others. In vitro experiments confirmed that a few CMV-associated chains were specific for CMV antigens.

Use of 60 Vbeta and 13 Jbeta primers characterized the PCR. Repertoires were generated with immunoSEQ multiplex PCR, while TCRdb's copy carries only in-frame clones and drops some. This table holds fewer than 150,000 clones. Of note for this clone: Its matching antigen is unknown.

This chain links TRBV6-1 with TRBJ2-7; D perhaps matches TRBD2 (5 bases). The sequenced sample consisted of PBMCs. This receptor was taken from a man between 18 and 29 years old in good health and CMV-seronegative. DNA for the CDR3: TGTGCCAGCAGTGCGGGGTCCTCCTACGAGCAGTACTTC. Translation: CASSAGSSYEQYF.